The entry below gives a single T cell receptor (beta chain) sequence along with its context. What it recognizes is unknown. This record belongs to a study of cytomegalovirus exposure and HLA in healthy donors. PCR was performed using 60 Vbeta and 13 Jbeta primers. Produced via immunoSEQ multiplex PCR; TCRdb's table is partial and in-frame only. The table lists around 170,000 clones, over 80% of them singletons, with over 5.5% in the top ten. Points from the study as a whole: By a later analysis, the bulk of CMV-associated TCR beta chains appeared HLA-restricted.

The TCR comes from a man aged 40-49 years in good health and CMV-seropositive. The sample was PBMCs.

The chain's CDR3 is CASSSGQAIEAFF. CDR3 DNA: TGTGCCAGCAGTTCGGGACAGGCGATTGAAGCTTTCTTT. The chain joins TRBV28 to TRBJ1-1; TRBD1 matches 8 bases. V lost 4 bases and J lost 7; bases outside the gene matches: 5. The CDR3 sequence is 13 residues long. CDR1 MDHEN and CDR2 SYDVKM come from the germline V gene.